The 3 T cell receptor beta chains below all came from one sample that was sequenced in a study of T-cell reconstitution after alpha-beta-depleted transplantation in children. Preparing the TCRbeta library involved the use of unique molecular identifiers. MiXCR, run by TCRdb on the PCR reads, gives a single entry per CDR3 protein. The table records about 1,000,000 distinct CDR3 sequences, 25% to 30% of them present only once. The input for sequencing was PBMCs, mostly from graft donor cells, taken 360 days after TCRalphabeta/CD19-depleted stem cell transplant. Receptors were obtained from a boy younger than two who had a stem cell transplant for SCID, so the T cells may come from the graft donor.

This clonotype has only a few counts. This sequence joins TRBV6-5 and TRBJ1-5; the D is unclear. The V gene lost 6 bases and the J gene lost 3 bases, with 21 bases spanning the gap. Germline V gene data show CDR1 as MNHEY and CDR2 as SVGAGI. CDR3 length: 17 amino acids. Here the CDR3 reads CASSRHTGPRFNQPQHF. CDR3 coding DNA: TGTGCCAGCAGCCGACATACCGGGCCAAGATTCAATCAGCCCCAGCATTTT.

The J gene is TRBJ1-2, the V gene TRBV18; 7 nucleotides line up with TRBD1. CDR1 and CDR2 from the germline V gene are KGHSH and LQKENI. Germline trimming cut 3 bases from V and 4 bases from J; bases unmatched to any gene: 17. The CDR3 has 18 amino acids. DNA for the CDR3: TGTGCCAGCTCACCCGAGGGGGCAACTTATTTGAACCGCTATGGCTACACCTTC. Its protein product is CASSPEGATYLNRYGYTF.

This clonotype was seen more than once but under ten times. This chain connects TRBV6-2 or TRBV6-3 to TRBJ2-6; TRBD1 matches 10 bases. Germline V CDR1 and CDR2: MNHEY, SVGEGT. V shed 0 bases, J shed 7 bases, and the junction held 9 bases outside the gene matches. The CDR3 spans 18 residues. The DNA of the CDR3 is TGTGCCAGCAGTTACTCGAGTGACAGGGGGCGCCCCGCCAACGTCCTGACTTTC. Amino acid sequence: CASSYSSDRGRPANVLTF.